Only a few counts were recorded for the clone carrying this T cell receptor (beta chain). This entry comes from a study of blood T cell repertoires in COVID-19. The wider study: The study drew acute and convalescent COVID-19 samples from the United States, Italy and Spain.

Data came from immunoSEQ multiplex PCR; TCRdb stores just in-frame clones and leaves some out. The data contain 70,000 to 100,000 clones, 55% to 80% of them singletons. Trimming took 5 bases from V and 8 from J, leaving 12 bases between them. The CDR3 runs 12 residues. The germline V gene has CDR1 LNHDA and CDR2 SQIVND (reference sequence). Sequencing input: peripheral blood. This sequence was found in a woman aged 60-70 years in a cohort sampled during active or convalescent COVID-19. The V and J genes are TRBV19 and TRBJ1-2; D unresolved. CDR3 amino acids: CASSSRLRGYTF. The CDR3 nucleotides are TGTGCCAGTAGTTCCCGTTTACGGGGCTACACCTTC.